Presented here are 18 T cell receptor beta chains from one specimen sequenced in a study of blood T cell repertoires in COVID-19. The method was immunoSEQ multiplex PCR; TCRdb's version includes in-frame clones alone and lacks a portion of them. The sample consists of 100,000 to 150,000 clones, roughly four fifths of them appearing once. Sequencing was carried out using peripheral blood. Receptors originate from a human donor in a cohort sampled during active COVID-19.

The chain couples TRBV11-3 to TRBJ2-1, with 10 bases lining up with TRBD1. Germline assignment: CDR1 SGHNT and CDR2 YENEEA. The J segment lost 10 bases and the V segment lost 1 base, leaving 7 bases of the junction unmatched. This CDR3 contains 15 residues. CDR3 sequence: CASSLGGTGVWEQFF. In DNA form, the CDR3 reads TGTGCCAGCAGCTTAGGCGGGACAGGGGTATGGGAGCAGTTCTTC. The complete variable domain, with remaining parts taken from reference TRBV11-3 and TRBJ2-1, reads EAGVVQSPRYKIIEKKQPVAFWCNPISGHNTLYWYLQNLGQGPELLIRYENEEAVDDSQLPKDRFSAERLKGVDSTLKIQPAELGDSAVYLCASSLGGTGVWEQFFGPGTRLTVL.

This clone came up once. J is TRBJ2-5 and V is TRBV7-9; TRBD2 is a possible D gene (6 bases). The CDR3 has 14 residues. Trimming left V 1 base short and J 5 bases short, with 11 bases between. Germline V lookup: CDR1 SEHNR, CDR2 FQNEAQ (reference sequence). CDR3 DNA sequence: TGTGCCAGCAGCTTAGGAGCGGGCAGGGAGACCCAGTACTTC. It yields the protein CASSLGAGRETQYF.

The chain employs TRBV5-8 and TRBJ2-6; a weak D match, TRBD2 (5 bases). The CDR3 sequence is 18 residues long. The germline CDR1 and CDR2 sequences are SGHTS and YDEGEE. V lost 0 bases and J lost 0, with 13 bases in between. CDR3 sequence reads: CASSLARESLSGANVLTF. The CDR3 bases are TGTGCCAGCAGCTTGGCACGGGAAAGCCTCTCTGGGGCCAACGTCCTGACTTTC.

The sample holds a few counts of this clone. The chain has TRBV5-1 and TRBJ2-7; D ambiguous. Germline V gives CDR1 SGHRS, CDR2 YFSETQ. There are 13 residues in the CDR3. The V end lost 7 bases, the J end lost 2 bases, and 13 bases lay between the germline ends. CDR3 region: CASGTPDTYEQYF. DNA for the CDR3: TGCGCCAGCGGCACCCCTGATACCTACGAGCAGTACTTC.

The genes are TRBV5-1 and TRBJ2-3; D gene unclear. V shed 4 bases and J shed 5 bases, with 11 bases lying between them. This CDR3 has 13 amino acids. CDR1 and CDR2 from the germline V gene are SGHRS and YFSETQ. Here the CDR3 DNA reads TGCGCCAGCAGCATCAAGAGCCAAGATACGCAGTATTTT. This encodes CASSIKSQDTQYF.

The chain couples TRBV15 to TRBJ1-4, with D maybe TRBD1 (6 bases). The CDR3 length is 14 residues. Trimming took 0 bases from V and 7 from J, leaving 9 bases between them. The germline V gene encodes CDR1 LNHNV and CDR2 YYDKDF (reference sequence). The CDR3 DNA follows: TGTGCCACCAGCAGAGATGCAGGGGTTGAAAAACTGTTTTTT. Protein product: CATSRDAGVEKLFF. Using reference TRBV15 and TRBJ1-4 for the parts outside the CDR3, the full variable domain is DAMVIQNPRYQVTQFGKPVTLSCSQTLNHNVMYWYQQKSSQAPKLLFHYYDKDFNNEADTPDNFQSRRPNTSFCFLDIRSPGLGDTAMYLCATSRDAGVEKLFFGSGTQLSVL.

The V call is TRBV5-4, the J call TRBJ2-3; 10 positions match TRBD2. CDR3 length equals 17 residues. Germline V CDR1 and CDR2: SGHNT, YYREEE (reference sequence). Germline trimming cut 0 bases from V and 2 bases from J; bases unmatched to any gene: 6. The CDR3, as DNA: TGTGCCAGCAGCTTGGCGTTAGCGGGGGGCCTCACAGATACGCAGTATTTT. Its translation is CASSLALAGGLTDTQYF.

The chain is built from TRBV4-3 and TRBJ2-7, with TRBD1 identical over 7 bases. Germline-derived CDR1 and CDR2 are LGHNA and YSLEER. The length of the CDR3 is 16 residues. V shed 0 bases and J 0 bases; nucleotides not matched to a gene: 5. Here the CDR3 reads CASSQDRDRVSYEQYF. The CDR3, as DNA: TGCGCCAGCAGCCAAGACAGAGACAGGGTCTCCTACGAGCAGTACTTC.

This rearrangement joins TRBV5-1 to TRBJ2-7, with TRBD2 matching 10 bases. Germline V gene lookup returns CDR1 SGHRS and CDR2 YFSETQ. The V gene end was trimmed by 0 bases and the J gene end by 3 bases; junction bases not matched to a gene: 3. CDR3 size: 15 residues. In DNA, the CDR3 is TGCGCCAGCAGCTTGGGGAGCGGGGGGGACTACGAGCAGTACTTC. Translated, it gives CASSLGSGGDYEQYF.

V gene TRBV5-6 combines with J gene TRBJ2-2, with D possibly being TRBD1 (5 bases). The CDR3 is 14 amino acids. Germline assignment: CDR1 SGHDT and CDR2 YYEEEE. V was shortened by 4 bases and J by 7 bases, with 14 bases between the two germline ends. The CDR3 sequence: CASSLIDRGGELFF. CDR3 coding DNA: TGTGCCAGCAGCCTTATTGATAGGGGCGGGGAGCTGTTTTTT.

The sample holds a few counts of this clone. The V and J genes are TRBV4-1 and TRBJ1-6; the match to TRBD1 covers 9 bases. After removal of 8 bases from V and 6 bases from J, the junction contained 8 bases not matched to a gene. This CDR3 has 15 amino acids. The germline V gene has CDR1 MGHRA and CDR2 YSYEKL. CDR3 sequence (DNA): TGCGCCAGCCGCACCGCGGACAGGGGTAATTCACCCCTCCACTTT. Protein sequence: CASRTADRGNSPLHF.

This chain uses TRBV20-1 with TRBJ2-1; no definite D call. V was pared by 5 bases and J by 4 bases, with 6 bases between. The CDR3 is 11 residues long. Germline V gene sequence: CDR1 DFQATT, CDR2 SNEGSKA (reference sequence). DNA for the CDR3: TGCAGTGCTTTCAGGTACAATGAGCAGTTCTTC. Amino acid sequence: CSAFRYNEQFF.

This clone was seen a handful of times. The chain joins TRBV6-5 to TRBJ1-1; 7 nucleotides align to TRBD1. The CDR3 covers 15 residues. Per germline, CDR1 MNHEY and CDR2 SVGAGI. V was clipped by 7 bases and J by 4 bases; unmatched bases: 12. The CDR3 coding sequence is TGTGCCAGCAACAGACAGGGCCCTCGGGGCACTGAAGCTTTCTTT. Its protein product is CASNRQGPRGTEAFF.

Notes on this clone: This CDR3 is also generated by other DNA sequences in the sample. The V call is TRBV7-9, the J call TRBJ1-4; 8 nucleotides line up with TRBD1. The CDR3 is 16 amino acids. Looked up from germline, CDR1 is SEHNR and CDR2 is FQNEAQ (reference sequence). With 1 base clipped from V and 8 bases from J, the junction kept 9 bases outside the gene matches. CDR3 loop: CASSLGTTGEVEKLFF. The CDR3 nucleotides are TGTGCCAGCAGCTTAGGGACGACAGGGGAAGTGGAAAAACTGTTTTTT.

The chain uses TRBV20-1 and TRBJ1-5, with D possibly TRBD1 on 6 matching bases. From germline, CDR1 is DFQATT and CDR2 SNEGSKA (reference sequence). V was trimmed by 3 bases and J by 0 bases, leaving 9 bases between them. The CDR3 has 14 residues. The DNA for the CDR3 is TGCAGTGCTAGTCAGGGGTATAGCAATCAGCCCCAGCATTTT. Its translation is CSASQGYSNQPQHF.

The chain employs TRBV25-1 and TRBJ1-1; 7 bases agree with TRBD1. CDR3 size: 14 residues. CDR1 and CDR2 (germline): MGHDK, SYGVNS. J lost 4 bases, V lost 1 base, and 3 bases had no gene match. CDR3 DNA: TGTGCCAGCAGTGAATCGGCAGGGGGCACTGAAGCTTTCTTT. Its translation: CASSESAGGTEAFF.

The genes are TRBV28 and TRBJ2-2; 15 bases align to TRBD2. The CDR3 sequence is 16 residues long. Germline values: CDR1 MDHEN, CDR2 SYDVKM. J gave up 7 bases and V 7 bases, and 7 bases lay outside the gene matches. CDR3 nucleotides: TGTGCCAGCACCGGGACTAGCGGGGGGTGGGGCGGGGAGCTGTTTTTT. Its translation: CASTGTSGGWGGELFF.

The chain is built from TRBV6-5 and TRBJ1-2; D is possibly TRBD1 (6 bases). V gave up 2 bases and J gave up 8 bases, with 15 bases separating them. There are 14 residues in the CDR3. Germline V gene sequence: CDR1 MNHEY, CDR2 SVGAGI. CDR3 sequence reads: CASSYTGRGNGYTF. Here the CDR3 DNA reads TGTGCCAGCAGTTACACCGGCAGGGGTAACGGCTACACCTTC.